This passage covers 7 T cell receptor beta chains from one sample sequenced in a study of metastatic and nonmetastatic thyroid tumors (dated by TCRdb to about 2020). Receptor amplification or capture employed PCR. Instrument used: Illumina HiSeq 4000. TCRdb itself trimmed the public reads at Q25 with fastp, ran MiXCR and retained productive beta chains. The sample table contains around 37,000 clones; only one count was recorded for roughly a quarter of them. Roughly 14% of the sample is held by the ten biggest clonotypes. No patient had received any treatment before thyroid surgery. Material: tumor tissue. The receptors originated from a female donor with papillary thyroid cancer or a benign thyroid nodule (not recorded which). Some clones in this sample may be carry-over from other donors' samples.

Many counts were recorded for this clone. J is TRBJ2-2 and V is TRBV19; D remains ambiguous. The V end was cut by 6 bases, the J end by 1 base, with 12 bases between. The CDR3 contains 15 residues. Germline values: CDR1 LNHDA, CDR2 SQIVND (reference sequence). The CDR3 DNA sequence: TGTGCCAGTAGCATGTCTAGATTGAACACCGGGGAGCTGTTTTTT. Translation: CASSMSRLNTGELFF.

This chain connects TRBV27 to TRBJ2-3; TRBD2 agrees at 10 bases. In germline, CDR1 is MNHEY, CDR2 SMNVEV (reference sequence). This CDR3 is built from 16 residues. The V segment lost 2 bases and the J segment 7 bases; nucleotides outside the gene matches: 9. CDR3 residues: CASSLLLAGWRNTQYF. In DNA form, the CDR3 reads TGTGCCAGCAGTTTACTACTAGCGGGGTGGCGGAATACGCAGTATTTT.

In its sample, this clone was seen once. The chain combines TRBV20-1 with TRBJ2-3; 8 bases fit TRBD1. Germline CDR1 reads DFQATT; CDR2 reads SNEGSKA (reference sequence). Losses at the gene ends were 3 bases for V and 3 bases for J; bases not matched to a gene: 8. CDR3 size: 15 residues. The CDR3 DNA is TGCAGTGCTAGTCCCGCGGACAGGGCAACAGATACGCAGTATTTT. The encoded protein is CSASPADRATDTQYF.

CDR3 protein: CASGGSNRDEQYF. The CDR3 DNA sequence: TGTGCCAGTGGGGGTAGTAATCGGGACGAGCAGTACTTC. The chain recombines TRBV11-3 with TRBJ2-7; the D call may be TRBD1 or TRBD2 (5 bases each). Trimming cost V 9 bases and J 5 bases, with 17 bases left between them. Germline CDR1 and CDR2: SGHNT and YENEEA. The CDR3 contains 13 residues.

This clone showed up just a few times. CDR3 protein: CASSFSGGYTF. DNA of the CDR3: TGTGCCAGCAGTTTTAGTGGCGGCTACACCTTC. J is TRBJ1-2 and V is TRBV12-3 or TRBV12-4; D gene uncertain. The CDR3 spans 11 residues. Trimming took off 3 bases at V and 8 bases at J, with 7 bases between the two ends.

The sample holds many counts of this clone. This sequence joins TRBV20-1 and TRBJ1-4, with a weak D call TRBD1 (5 bases). The V gene lost 3 bases and the J gene lost 7 bases, with 12 bases spanning the gap. Germline CDR1 reads DFQATT; CDR2 reads SNEGSKA (reference sequence). CDR3 length: 13 amino acids. The CDR3 here is CSARGGRTEKLFF. The CDR3 bases are TGCAGTGCTAGGGGGGGTAGGACTGAAAAACTGTTTTTT.

This clone came up many times. This chain connects TRBV6-4 to TRBJ2-2; D not resolved. The germline V and J ends were trimmed by 5 bases and 2 bases, with 6 bases remaining between them. This CDR3 spans 13 amino acids. Germline CDR1 reads MRHNA; CDR2 reads SNTAGT. The CDR3 protein is CASSLSNTGELFF. CDR3 DNA: TGTGCCAGCAGTCTGAGTAACACCGGGGAGCTGTTTTTT.